This T cell receptor beta chain was observed in a study of cytomegalovirus exposure and HLA in healthy donors. Study outcomes and limitations: For TCR beta chains, V- and J-gene trimming was later linked to a missense DCLRE1C variant. Researchers left out some V segments, among them TRBV6-2 and TRBV6-3, as indistinguishable.

PCR involved 60 Vbeta and 13 Jbeta primers. Produced via immunoSEQ multiplex PCR; TCRdb's table is partial and in-frame only. This sample has about 140,000 clones, with roughly 76% found just once. Unmatched junction bases numbered 10, after V lost 2 bases and J lost 1 base. The CDR3 is made up of 16 amino acids. Per the germline V gene, CDR1 is SQVTM and CDR2 is ANQGSEA. Worth noting for this clone: Its antigen is not known.

Sequenced input: PBMCs. This clonotype was obtained from a woman between 40 and 50 years old in good health and CMV-seronegative. The rearrangement uses TRBV29-1 and TRBJ1-2, with TRBD1 matching 7 bases. The CDR3 region is CSVEPRDRELNYGYTF. CDR3 DNA: TGCAGCGTTGAACCCCGCGACAGGGAGCTTAACTATGGCTACACCTTC.